This entry lists 19 T cell receptor beta chains sequenced from one sample in a study of Tregs in tolerant kidney transplant recipients. Related graft donors supplied nonmyeloablative bone marrow transplants, and mixed chimerism was transient. Here immunoSEQ multiplex PCR was the method, and the copy in TCRdb shows in-frame clones only, minus some. Of tens of thousands of clones in the sample, 80% to 95% were seen once. Specimen: CD4+ T cells from blood (PBMCs), collected 12 months after the transplant. Receptors were obtained from a human patient who received a combined kidney and bone marrow transplant. The graft donor may have contributed some T cells.

The V call is TRBV7-9, the J call TRBJ1-1, with D possibly TRBD1 on 5 matching bases. Looked up from germline, CDR1 is SEHNR and CDR2 is FQNEAQ (reference sequence). This CDR3 is 15 amino acids long. V lost 0 bases and J 7 bases, leaving 15 bases between the germline ends. The CDR3 loop is CASSLALTGKIEAFF. In DNA form, the CDR3 reads TGTGCCAGCAGCTTAGCTCTTACAGGAAAGATTGAAGCTTTCTTT.

This chain links TRBV15 with TRBJ2-5; 7 bases map to TRBD1. This CDR3 comprises 15 residues. CDR1 and CDR2 from the germline V gene are LNHNV and YYDKDF (reference sequence). J was trimmed by 5 bases and V by 6 bases; bases with no gene match: 12. Written as DNA, the CDR3 is TGTGCCACCAGAGAGGACAGGCCAACGGGGGAGACCCAGTACTTC. Protein product: CATREDRPTGETQYF.

Remarks on this clone: An end of the junction does not agree with germline; a read error may underlie this. This sample also contains other DNA sequences that code for the same CDR3. In nucleotides, the CDR3 is TGTGCCAGCAGCTTACTGGGACAGGGGTTTAGCTCCTATAATTCCCCCCTCCACTTT. Protein product: CASSLLGQGFSSYNSPLHF. The V call is TRBV7-2, the J call TRBJ1-6, with 10 positions matching TRBD1. The length of the CDR3 is 19 residues. Germline lookup yields CDR1 SGHTA and CDR2 FQGNSA.

The chain employs TRBV10-3 and TRBJ2-3, with 7 bases identical to TRBD1. The germline CDR1 and CDR2 sequences are ENHRY and SYGVKD. V gave up 7 bases and J gave up 3 bases; unmatched junction bases: 7. The CDR3 runs 14 residues. DNA for the CDR3: TGTGCCATCACAGTAGGGGGCTCGACAGATACGCAGTATTTT. This codes for CAITVGGSTDTQYF.

J is TRBJ2-3 and V is TRBV7-3; 10 nucleotides align to TRBD2. After removal of 4 bases from V and 2 bases from J, the junction contained 6 bases not matched to a gene. This CDR3 is built from 16 residues. Germline V gives CDR1 SGHTA, CDR2 FQGTGA. The CDR3, as DNA: TGTGCCAGCAGCTCGGAAACTAGCGGGATCACAGATACGCAGTATTTT. This codes for CASSSETSGITDTQYF.

This clone was seen just once. The chain combines TRBV7-6 with TRBJ2-1, with D possibly being TRBD1 (5 bases). V was cut by 5 bases and J by 4 bases, with 15 bases left in between. The V gene's germline CDR1 is SGHVS and CDR2 FNYEAQ. The CDR3 is 15 residues long. The CDR3 region has the DNA TGTGCCAGCAGCGGACGGAGTAGGGGTTACAATGAGCAGTTCTTC. Protein sequence: CASSGRSRGYNEQFF. The variable domain in full, completed from reference TRBV7-6 and TRBJ2-1, reads GAGVSQSPRYKVTKRGQDVALRCDPISGHVSLYWYRQALGQGPEFLTYFNYEAQQDKSGLPNDRFSAERPEGSISTLTIQRTEQRDSAMYRCASSGRSRGYNEQFFGPGTRLTVL.

This chain joins TRBV18 and TRBJ2-5, with 8 bases aligning to TRBD1. The CDR3 extends over 16 amino acids. Germline CDR1 and CDR2: KGHSH and LQKENI. V was pared by 4 bases and J by 4 bases, with 11 bases of the junction left unmatched. CDR3 DNA: TGTGCCAGCTCACTTCTGATGGACAGGGTAGGAGAGACCCAGTACTTC. Amino acids: CASSLLMDRVGETQYF.

V is TRBV4-2 and J is TRBJ1-1, with TRBD1 matching over 8 bases. Germline V gives CDR1 LGHNA, CDR2 YNFKEQ. The trim removed 4 bases at V and 2 bases at J, leaving 3 bases unmatched. The CDR3 extends over 14 amino acids. The CDR3 sequence: CASSLGQGNTEAFF. CDR3 sequence (DNA): TGTGCCAGCAGCCTCGGACAGGGAAACACTGAAGCTTTCTTT.

This clone is a singleton in its sample. The rearrangement links TRBV10-3 to TRBJ1-5, with 9 bases identical to TRBD1. This CDR3 has 19 amino acids. The germline gives CDR1 ENHRY, CDR2 SYGVKD. The V segment lost 3 bases and the J segment 2 bases; nucleotides outside the gene matches: 14. The CDR3 is CAISEARQGEMMGNQPQHF. CDR3 sequence (DNA): TGTGCCATCAGTGAAGCCCGACAGGGGGAAATGATGGGCAATCAGCCCCAGCATTTT.

The chain uses TRBV6-4 and TRBJ2-5; D might be TRBD1 (7 bases). Germline lookup yields CDR1 MRHNA and CDR2 SNTAGT. Trimming pared 4 bases from V and 4 bases from J, leaving 10 bases between. The CDR3 is 13 amino acids. CDR3 coding DNA: TGTGCCAGCAGTGGCCAGGGGGGAGAGACCCAGTACTTC. Protein: CASSGQGGETQYF.

The chain combines TRBV28 with TRBJ1-2; TRBD1 aligns across 9 bases. This CDR3 is 14 amino acids long. Trimming cost V 1 base and J 4 bases; bases outside gene matches: 1. Germline V CDR1 and CDR2: MDHEN, SYDVKM. The CDR3 here is CASSLSGQGYGYTF. In DNA, the CDR3 is TGTGCCAGCAGTTTATCGGGACAGGGCTATGGCTACACCTTC.

V usage is TRBV7-2 and J usage is TRBJ2-3; 7 nucleotides align to TRBD1. The J segment lost 2 bases and the V segment lost 5 bases, leaving 10 bases of the junction unmatched. This CDR3 region has 16 residues. Germline V lookup: CDR1 SGHTA, CDR2 FQGNSA. Here the CDR3 reads CASSEQGTASTDTQYF. CDR3 DNA: TGTGCCAGCAGCGAACAGGGGACAGCTTCCACAGATACGCAGTATTTT.

This sequence joins TRBV28 and TRBJ1-1, with TRBD1 matching over 7 bases. Looked up from germline, CDR1 is MDHEN and CDR2 is SYDVKM. V lost 6 bases, J lost 7 bases, and 5 bases stayed unmatched. The CDR3 extends over 12 amino acids. CDR3 sequence reads: CASSPPGGEAFF. The CDR3 DNA reads as TGTGCCAGCAGCCCTCCAGGGGGTGAAGCTTTCTTT.

The V call is TRBV12-5, the J call TRBJ1-5; 12 nucleotides align to TRBD1. Germline CDR1 is LGHNT and CDR2 is FRNRAP. The trim removed 0 bases at V and 5 bases at J, leaving 11 bases unmatched. The CDR3 consists of 19 residues. The chain's CDR3 is CASGLVFWGDRGRDQPQHF. The CDR3 DNA sequence: TGTGCTAGTGGTTTGGTATTCTGGGGGGACAGGGGGCGCGATCAGCCCCAGCATTTT.

The chain has TRBV5-4 and TRBJ2-3, with 7 bases that match TRBD1. V lost 4 bases and J lost 3; bases outside the gene matches: 5. Germline assignment: CDR1 SGHNT and CDR2 YYREEE (reference sequence). This CDR3 comprises 14 residues. CDR3 bases: TGTGCCAGCAGCGATCGACAGGGAACAGATACGCAGTATTTT. Translated, it gives CASSDRQGTDTQYF.

In this sample, this clone turned up once. The CDR3 here is CSVALGYNEQFF. CDR3 in DNA: TGCAGCGTAGCCCTCGGTTACAATGAGCAGTTCTTC. The chain carries TRBV29-1 and TRBJ2-1; D not resolved. CDR3 length equals 12 residues. V lost 6 bases, J lost 4 bases, and 10 bases lay in between. Looked up from germline, CDR1 is SQVTM and CDR2 is ANQGSEA.

The V and J genes are TRBV2 and TRBJ2-1; D might be TRBD1 (5 bases). This CDR3 has 16 amino acids. Between the trimmed V and J ends, which lost 6 bases and 3 bases, there was a span of 18 bases. Germline V gene lookup returns CDR1 SNHLY and CDR2 FYNNEI. The CDR3 DNA is TGTGCCAGCAGCCCCCGTAAACAGGTGGTCTACAATGAGCAGTTCTTC. Its translation is CASSPRKQVVYNEQFF.

CDR3 in DNA: TGTGCCAGCAGCGTAAGACAGGGTCTTGAGCAGTTCTTC. Amino acid sequence: CASSVRQGLEQFF. The rearrangement uses TRBV27 and TRBJ2-1; TRBD1 aligns across 7 bases. The CDR3 covers 13 residues. Germline V CDR1 and CDR2: MNHEY, SMNVEV (reference sequence). V lost 6 bases, J lost 9 bases, and 8 bases stayed unmatched.

The V and J genes are TRBV27 and TRBJ2-5; 8 bases agree with TRBD2. This CDR3 contains 14 residues. V shed 3 bases and J 4 bases; nucleotides not matched to a gene: 4. Germline V gene data show CDR1 as MNHEY and CDR2 as SMNVEV (reference sequence). CDR3 region: CASSFSGGPETQYF. DNA for the CDR3: TGTGCCAGCAGTTTTTCGGGGGGGCCAGAGACCCAGTACTTC.